Included here is one TCR beta chain sequence, with context. This entry belongs to a study of blood T cell repertoires in COVID-19. Background on the study: The cDNA or gDNA used as material had been derived from T cells, B-cell-depleted T cells, or PBMCs.

Authors' analysis steps: Nucleated cell counts were estimated from reference gene primer amplification. Measured with immunoSEQ multiplex PCR; TCRdb has only the in-frame clones, and not every one. V, J and clone size reflect that table, while D and trimming were determined from the DNA. The table records roughly 43,000 clones, 70% to 85% of them present only once. The sequencing input was peripheral blood. This TCR was recovered from a human donor in a cohort sampled during active COVID-19.

DNA of the CDR3: TGTGCCAGCAGTTTTACGGGGAGGGCAAGTTCGAACGAGCAGTACTTC. This codes for CASSFTGRASSNEQYF. The chain joins TRBV28 to TRBJ2-7, with 7 bases identical to TRBD2. The CDR3 totals 16 residues. Per the germline V gene, CDR1 is MDHEN and CDR2 is SYDVKM. Trimming cost V 3 bases and J 5 bases; bases outside gene matches: 13.